This is a list of T cell receptor beta chains from one sample in a study of blood T cell repertoires in COVID-19. Only in-frame clones appear in the TCRdb table, and some are missing; sequencing was by immunoSEQ multiplex PCR. The sample contains approximately 300,000 clones, around 90% of which appear only once. Sequencing input: PBMCs or T cells enriched from blood (not recorded which). The receptors were sampled from a man aged 60 to 69 who had recovered from COVID-19. Both conserved end residues are part of each CDR3. A D gene is named only where the DNA matches it firmly. The size field is filled for only some rows; it gives once, few, many or a size class.

len,d_gene,v_gene,j_gene,abundance,CDR3aa,CDR3nt
17,.,TRBV5-6,TRBJ2-4,.,CASSWGEVRLAKNIQYF,TGTGCCAGCAGCTGGGGGGAAGTACGCTTAGCCAAAAACATTCAGTACTTC
14,.,TRBV5-4,TRBJ2-7,.,CASSSDANSYEQYF,TGTGCCAGCAGCAGCGACGCCAACTCCTACGAGCAGTACTTC
16,TRBD1,TRBV5-1,TRBJ1-1,.,CASSLEGQVAYTEAFF,TGCGCCAGCAGCTTGGAGGGACAGGTGGCGTACACTGAAGCTTTCTTT
16,TRBD2,TRBV15,TRBJ2-5,once,CATSTEGLAGVETQYF,TGTGCCACCAGCACCGAGGGGCTAGCGGGAGTTGAGACCCAGTACTTC
16,TRBD2,TRBV29-1,TRBJ2-2,.,CSVVSGITANTGELFF,TGCAGCGTTGTAAGCGGGATCACCGCGAACACCGGGGAGCTGTTTTTT
14,.,TRBV28,TRBJ2-5,.,CASRTVGRTETQYF,TGTGCCAGCAGGACCGTGGGGAGGACAGAGACCCAGTACTTC
16,.,TRBV7-9,TRBJ2-1,.,CASSRAWASDQDEQFF,TGTGCCAGCAGTCGCGCGTGGGCTAGCGATCAGGATGAGCAGTTCTTC
16,.,TRBV13,TRBJ1-2,.,CASSTGPRGGVHGYTF,TGTGCCAGCAGCACTGGACCCCGCGGAGGGGTGCATGGCTACACCTTC
17,TRBD2,TRBV6-2/TRBV6-3,TRBJ2-2,.,CASSPLQKSGSTGELFF,TGTGCCAGCAGCCCCCTCCAGAAGAGCGGGAGTACCGGGGAGCTGTTTTTT
12,.,TRBV14,TRBJ2-7,.,CASSQRPQEQYF,TGTGCCAGCAGCCAACGTCCGCAGGAGCAGTACTTC
15,.,TRBV2,TRBJ1-2,.,CASTKVDTLWDGYTF,TGTGCCAGCACCAAAGTAGATACACTATGGGATGGCTACACCTTC
15,TRBD2,TRBV29-1,TRBJ2-2,.,CSVTLAETNTGELFF,TGCAGCGTTACACTAGCGGAGACGAACACCGGGGAGCTGTTTTTT
14,TRBD1,TRBV5-4,TRBJ1-2,.,CASSLGQGAGGYTF,TGTGCCAGCAGCTTGGGACAGGGGGCGGGGGGCTACACCTTC
15,.,TRBV7-6,TRBJ2-5,.,CASSRAPGNIETQYF,TGTGCCAGCAGCCGAGCTCCGGGAAATATCGAGACCCAGTACTTC
15,.,TRBV28,TRBJ2-7,.,CASHSGKLLLGGEYF,TGCGCCAGCCATTCAGGGAAACTCCTACTAGGGGGAGAGTACTTC
12,TRBD1,TRBV29-1,TRBJ2-3,.,CSVGQNTDTQYF,TGCAGCGTGGGACAGAACACAGATACGCAGTATTTT
12,.,TRBV19,TRBJ2-5,.,CASVGRGETQYF,TGTGCCAGCGTAGGAAGGGGTGAGACCCAGTACTTC
15,TRBD2,TRBV28,TRBJ2-7,.,CASRGLAGATYEQYF,TGTGCCAGCAGAGGACTAGCGGGAGCCACCTACGAGCAGTACTTC
16,TRBD1,TRBV25-1,TRBJ1-1,.,CASSDRTGGGYTEAFF,TGTGCCAGCAGTGATCGAACAGGGGGCGGGTACACTGAAGCTTTCTTT
15,.,TRBV9,TRBJ2-3,.,CASSVVTLSTDTQYF,TGTGCCAGCAGCGTAGTAACACTAAGCACAGATACGCAGTATTTT
15,TRBD1,TRBV24-1,TRBJ2-2,.,CATSGGGEGTGELFF,TGTGCCACCAGTGGAGGGGGCGAGGGGACCGGGGAGCTGTTTTTT
14,.,TRBV6-1,TRBJ1-1,few,CASSEVEGHTEAFF,TGTGCCAGCAGTGAGGTCGAGGGCCACACTGAAGCTTTCTTT
17,TRBD2,TRBV3-1/TRBV3-2,TRBJ2-1,once,CASSQEFRLALSNEQFF,TGTGCCAGCAGCCAAGAATTTCGACTAGCGTTGTCCAATGAGCAGTTCTTC
14,TRBD1,TRBV28,TRBJ1-2,.,CASSSSDRARGYTF,TGTGCCAGCAGCTCCTCGGACAGGGCTCGAGGCTACACCTTC
15,.,TRBV9,TRBJ1-5,.,CASSENGDSNQPQHF,TGTGCCAGCAGCGAAAACGGTGATAGCAATCAGCCCCAGCATTTT
14,.,TRBV5-5,TRBJ2-5,.,CASSADIGAETQYF,TGTGCCAGCAGCGCCGACATTGGGGCAGAGACCCAGTACTTC
14,TRBD1,TRBV6-5,TRBJ1-5,.,CASRSNSGGQPQHF,TGTGCCAGCAGATCAAACTCAGGGGGTCAGCCCCAGCATTTT
12,.,TRBV5-5,TRBJ1-1,.,CASSLRGTEAFF,TGTGCCAGCAGCCTTCGAGGCACTGAAGCTTTCTTT
14,.,TRBV18,TRBJ2-7,.,CASSPGLVTYEQYF,TGTGCCAGCTCACCGGGACTGGTTACCTACGAGCAGTACTTC
15,TRBD2,TRBV10-1,TRBJ2-1,few,CASSEAAGVTNEQFF,TGCGCCAGCAGTGAAGCAGCGGGAGTCACCAATGAGCAGTTCTTC
15,TRBD1,TRBV5-1,TRBJ1-5,.,CASSLGDRLGQPQHF,TGCGCCAGCAGCTTGGGGGACAGGCTGGGCCAGCCCCAGCATTTT
15,.,TRBV27,TRBJ1-4,.,CASSLSVAQNEKLFF,TGTGCCAGCAGTTTATCGGTGGCACAGAATGAAAAACTGTTTTTT
17,.,TRBV29-1,TRBJ2-1,.,CSGEDPDGVSSYNEQFF,TGCAGCGGCGAAGACCCGGACGGGGTGAGCTCCTACAATGAGCAGTTCTTC
12,.,TRBV28,TRBJ1-2,few,CASTRDIYGYTF,TGTGCCAGCACTAGGGACATCTATGGCTACACCTTC
13,.,TRBV9,TRBJ1-6,once,CAIDQTGTSPLHF,TGTGCCATCGATCAAACGGGAACTTCACCCCTCCACTTT
16,.,TRBV3-1/TRBV3-2,TRBJ2-7,.,CASSQGRAGRPVEQYF,TGTGCCAGCAGCCAAGGCCGAGCGGGCCGCCCGGTCGAGCAGTACTTC
13,.,TRBV29-1,TRBJ2-6,.,CSVAGAGANVLTF,TGCAGCGTTGCGGGGGCTGGGGCCAACGTCCTGACTTTC
15,.,TRBV6-5,TRBJ1-4,.,CASSYGGGGNEKLFF,TGTGCCAGCAGTTACGGCGGGGGGGGTAATGAAAAACTGTTTTTT
17,TRBD1,TRBV18,TRBJ2-3,.,CASSPTGNRGSTDTQYF,TGTGCCAGCTCACCCACGGGGAACAGGGGGAGTACAGATACGCAGTATTTT
12,.,TRBV29-1,TRBJ2-7,.,CSVLSRSYEQYF,TGCAGCGTGCTGTCTAGGTCCTACGAGCAGTACTTC
14,TRBD1,TRBV5-8,TRBJ2-7,.,CASSPGTGIYEQYF,TGTGCCAGCAGCCCCGGGACAGGGATTTACGAGCAGTACTTC
13,.,TRBV5-1,TRBJ1-1,few,CASSYQDGTEAFF,TGCGCCAGCAGCTATCAGGATGGGACTGAAGCTTTCTTT
12,.,TRBV28,TRBJ1-2,.,CASTPRREGYTF,TGTGCCAGCACCCCGCGCCGCGAGGGCTACACCTTC
14,TRBD2,TRBV25-1,TRBJ2-3,.,CASSYSGRTDTQYF,TGTGCCAGTAGCTACAGCGGGAGGACAGATACGCAGTATTTT
12,.,TRBV28,TRBJ1-2,.,CASSLEGVGYTF,TGTGCCAGCAGTTTGGAAGGGGTCGGCTACACCTTC